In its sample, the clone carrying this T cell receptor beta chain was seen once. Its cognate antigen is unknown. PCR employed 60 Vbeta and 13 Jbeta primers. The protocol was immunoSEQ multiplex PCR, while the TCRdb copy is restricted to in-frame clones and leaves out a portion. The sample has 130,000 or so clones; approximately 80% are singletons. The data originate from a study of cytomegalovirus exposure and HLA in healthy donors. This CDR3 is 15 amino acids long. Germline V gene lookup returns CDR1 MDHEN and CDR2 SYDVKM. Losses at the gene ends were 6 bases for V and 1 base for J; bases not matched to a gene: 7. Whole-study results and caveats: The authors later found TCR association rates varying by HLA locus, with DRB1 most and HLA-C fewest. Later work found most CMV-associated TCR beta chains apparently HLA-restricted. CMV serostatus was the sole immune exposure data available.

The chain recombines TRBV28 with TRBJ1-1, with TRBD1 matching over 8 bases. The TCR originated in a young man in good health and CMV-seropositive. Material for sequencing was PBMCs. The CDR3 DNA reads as TGTGCCAGCAGGCATGACAGGGGCACGAACACTGAAGCTTTCTTT. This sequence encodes CASRHDRGTNTEAFF.